This TCR beta chain was profiled in a study of blood T cells in healthy people across ages. The CDR3 is made up of 12 amino acids. Germline CDR1 reads DFQATT; CDR2 reads SNEGSKA (reference sequence). Trimming shortened V by 3 bases and J by 1 base, and 7 bases separated the two germline ends. With a J-beta primer mix and a sample-barcoded 5' primer, a second PCR ran 7 to 11 cycles. TCRdb reanalysed the 5' RACE reads using MiXCR and keeps one entry per CDR3 protein. The table lists 780,000 or so distinct CDR3 sequences, around a quarter of them singletons. The same sample was also used in a study of T cells of mothers and their children.

The V and J genes are TRBV20-1 and TRBJ2-7, with TRBD1 as a possible D gene (5 bases). Sequenced: blood. This clonotype was sampled from a boy aged 5-17 years in good health. CDR3: CSASDSSYEQYF. CDR3 nucleotide sequence: TGCAGTGCTAGCGACAGTTCCTACGAGCAGTACTTC.